Below, one T cell receptor (beta chain) is given with its context. The data belong to a study of control samples from healthy donors and cancer patients. Germline V CDR1 and CDR2: SGDLS, YYNGEE. V lost 3 bases to trimming and J lost 0 bases, with 7 bases between them. The CDR3 runs 15 residues. Only in-frame clones appear in the TCRdb table, and some are missing; sequencing was by immunoSEQ multiplex PCR. The top ten hold 15% to 19% of the sample, which has fewer than 95,000 clones, about nine tenths seen once. Specimen: blood. This TCR derives from a man aged 25-40 years in good health. V is TRBV9 and J is TRBJ2-6; D unclear. The CDR3 coding sequence is TGTGCCAGCAGCGCCCGACCCTCTGGGGCCAACGTCCTGACTTTC. This encodes CASSARPSGANVLTF.